The sequence of this T cell receptor beta chain was determined in a study of blood T cell repertoires in COVID-19. Background on the study: Acute and convalescent COVID-19 specimens originated in the United States, Italy and Spain.

Methods used by the authors: It was from reference gene primer amplification that nucleated cell counts were estimated. Only in-frame clones appear in the TCRdb table, and some are missing; sequencing was by immunoSEQ multiplex PCR. V and J calls and clone size come straight from that table; D and trimming were deduced from the DNA. The repertoire has tens of thousands of clones, about 90% of them found once; the top ten carry 22%. V shed 6 bases and J shed 6 bases, with 17 bases lying between them. CDR1 LNHDA and CDR2 SQIVND come from the germline V gene (reference sequence). The CDR3 totals 14 residues. Those enrolled in Seattle joined during active infection and were followed longitudinally afterward.

The rearrangement joins TRBV19 to TRBJ1-2; tentative D call: TRBD1 (6 bases). The sequence came from a woman older than 75 with COVID-19, enrolled during active disease. The specimen was peripheral blood. The CDR3 nucleotides are TGTGCCAGTAGCCGCCAGGGGCGTGTGGATGGCTACACCTTC. Protein: CASSRQGRVDGYTF. Combining the CDR3 with reference TRBV19 and TRBJ1-2 gives the whole variable domain DGGITQSPKYLFRKEGQNVTLSCEQNLNHDAMYWYRQDPGQGLRLIYYSQIVNDFQKGDIAEGYSVSREKKESFPLTVTSAQKNPTAFYLCASSRQGRVDGYTFGSGTRLTVV.